This T cell receptor (beta chain) was captured by sequencing in a study of shared clonotypes between healthy human individuals. As for the study in general: Donors had three CD4 naive, three CD4 memory, two CD8 naive and one CD8 memory plate apiece.

The germline V gene has CDR1 LNHNV and CDR2 YYDKDF (reference sequence). The V and J ends lost 0 bases and 6 bases respectively, with 21 bases between them. The CDR3 runs to 17 residues. This clone was counted only a few times. Its antigen remains unknown. Points from the study as a whole: The expectation was that sequencing depth would affect clonotype sharing among donors.

On sorted subsets, replicate PCRs used roughly 220 ng DNA, or about 30,000 T cell genomes. Original processing notes: Junction-only sequences produced by ImmunoSEQ had no quality scores, so filtering differed. Profiling relied on immunoSEQ multiplex PCR, and the TCRdb table lists in-frame clones only, not all of them. V, J and clone size are those of that table, while D and trimming were read from the DNA. The sample consists of roughly 680,000 clones, over 55% of them appearing once. The sequencing input was memory CD4+ T cells sorted from blood. Subset: CD45RA-negative fraction. The gene calls are TRBV15 and TRBJ2-7; D might be TRBD2 (5 bases). The TCR comes from a woman aged 25 to 45 in good health. The CDR3 sequence is CATSRESRVISGGEQYF. The CDR3 region has the DNA TGTGCCACCAGCAGAGAGTCCCGGGTGATCTCAGGAGGCGAGCAGTACTTC. The variable domain in full, completed from reference TRBV15 and TRBJ2-7, reads DAMVIQNPRYQVTQFGKPVTLSCSQTLNHNVMYWYQQKSSQAPKLLFHYYDKDFNNEADTPDNFQSRRPNTSFCFLDIRSPGLGDTAMYLCATSRESRVISGGEQYFGPGTRLTVT.